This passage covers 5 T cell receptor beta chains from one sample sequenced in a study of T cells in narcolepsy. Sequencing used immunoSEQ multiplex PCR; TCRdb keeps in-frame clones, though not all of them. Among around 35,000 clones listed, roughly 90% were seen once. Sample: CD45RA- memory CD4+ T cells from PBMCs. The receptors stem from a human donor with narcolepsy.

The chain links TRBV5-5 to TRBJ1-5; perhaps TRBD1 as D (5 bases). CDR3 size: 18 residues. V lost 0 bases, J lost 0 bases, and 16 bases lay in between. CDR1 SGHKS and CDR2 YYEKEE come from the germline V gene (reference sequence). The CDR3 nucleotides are TGTGCCAGCAGCTTGGCCTGGCGGGGGACCAATAGCAATCAGCCCCAGCATTTT. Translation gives CASSLAWRGTNSNQPQHF.

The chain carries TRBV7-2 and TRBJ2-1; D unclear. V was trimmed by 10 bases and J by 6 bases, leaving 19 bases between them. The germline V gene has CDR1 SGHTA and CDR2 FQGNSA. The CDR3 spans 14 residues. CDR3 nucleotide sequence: TGTGCCACGTCAAACCTTTGGTCGGGCAATGAGCAGTTCTTC. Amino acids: CATSNLWSGNEQFF.

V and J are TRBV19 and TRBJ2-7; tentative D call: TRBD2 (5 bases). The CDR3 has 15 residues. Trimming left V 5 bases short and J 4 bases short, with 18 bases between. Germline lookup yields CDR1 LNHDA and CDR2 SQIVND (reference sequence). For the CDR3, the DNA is TGTGCCAGTAGTGACGGCAGCGGTGGATCGTACGAGCAGTACTTC. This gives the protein CASSDGSGGSYEQYF.

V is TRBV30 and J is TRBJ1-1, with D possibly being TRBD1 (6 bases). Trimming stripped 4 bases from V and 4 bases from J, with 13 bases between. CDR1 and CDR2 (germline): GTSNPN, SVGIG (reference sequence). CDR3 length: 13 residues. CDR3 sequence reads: CAWMTGGSTEAFF. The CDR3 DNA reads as TGTGCCTGGATGACAGGAGGTAGCACTGAAGCTTTCTTT.

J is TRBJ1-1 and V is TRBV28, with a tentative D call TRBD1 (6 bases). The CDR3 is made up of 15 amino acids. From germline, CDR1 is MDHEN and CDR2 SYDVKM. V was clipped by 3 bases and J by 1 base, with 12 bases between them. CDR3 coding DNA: TGTGCCAGCAGTTTGGGGGGGCCCGAGAACACTGAAGCTTTCTTT. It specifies CASSLGGPENTEAFF.